This record covers a single T cell receptor beta chain. This specimen comes from a study of T-cell memory formation after mild COVID-19. Study-wide context: In these data, TCR clusters were largely donor specific.

The authors produced TCR alpha and TCR beta cDNA libraries with sample barcodes and UMIs by 5'RACE using constant-segment primers. One entry per CDR3 protein, called by TCRdb with MiXCR from the 5' RACE reads. Of about 180,000 distinct CDR3 sequences listed, about a fifth are singletons. Sample: PBMCs or a T cell subset sorted from them (not recorded which). This sequence originates from a man aged 18 to 30 who had mild COVID-19 (a few samples of this study predate the infection). Cell type and time point are not known.

The CDR3 sequence is CASLRGGWNEQYF. The CDR3 DNA reads as TGTGCCAGCCTCAGGGGAGGGTGGAACGAGCAGTACTTC. V is TRBV7-9 and J is TRBJ2-7, with D possibly TRBD2 on 7 matching bases. Germline CDR1 reads SEHNR; CDR2 reads FQNEAQ (reference sequence). V was clipped by 8 bases and J by 5 bases, with 16 bases between them. This CDR3 region has 13 residues.